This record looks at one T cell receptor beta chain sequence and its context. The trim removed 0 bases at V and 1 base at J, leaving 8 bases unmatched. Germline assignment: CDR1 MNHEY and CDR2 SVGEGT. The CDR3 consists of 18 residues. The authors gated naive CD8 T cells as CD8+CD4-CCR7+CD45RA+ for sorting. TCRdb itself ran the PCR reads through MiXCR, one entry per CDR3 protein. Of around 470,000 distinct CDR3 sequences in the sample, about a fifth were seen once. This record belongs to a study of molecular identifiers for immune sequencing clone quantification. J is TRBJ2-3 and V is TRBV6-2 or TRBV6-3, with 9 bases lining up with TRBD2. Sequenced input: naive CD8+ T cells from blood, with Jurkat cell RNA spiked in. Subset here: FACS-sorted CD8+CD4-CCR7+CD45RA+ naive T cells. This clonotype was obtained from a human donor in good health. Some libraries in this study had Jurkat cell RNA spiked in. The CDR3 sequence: CASSYSSSWTSGTDTQYF. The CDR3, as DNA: TGTGCCAGCAGTTACTCGAGTAGTTGGACTAGCGGCACAGATACGCAGTATTTT.